Listed below are T cell receptor beta chains from one sample, sequenced in a study of CD4 T cells in relation to SARS-CoV-2 and coronaviruses. No antigen is known for these receptors. Produced via immunoSEQ multiplex PCR; TCRdb's table is partial and in-frame only. The sample has around 20,000 clones, 66% seen once; the top ten hold roughly 11%. Sequencing used CD4+ T cells from PBMCs, cultured in vitro. The receptors were sampled from a human donor in good health. Both conserved end residues are trimmed from each CDR3. Not all rows give a size; the values are once, few, many and, for expanded clones, a class.

len	v_gene	j_gene	abundance	CDR3aa
12	TRBV5-4	TRBJ1-3	NA	ASSLGRSGNTIY
11	TRBV5-1	TRBJ2-5	NA	ASSSQGEETQY
16	TRBV3-1/TRBV3-2	TRBJ2-6	NA	ASSQLAGAISGANVLT
11	TRBV11-3	TRBJ2-7	NA	ASSHGGSYEQY
12	TRBV19	TRBJ1-3	few	ASRGAISGNTIY
12	TRBV4-2	TRBJ2-7	NA	ASRHGRRGGEQY
16	TRBV25-1	TRBJ2-1	once	ASSEYGASVFFYNEQF
12	TRBV10-3	TRBJ1-4	NA	AISRTDRNEKLF
20	TRBV4-1	TRBJ2-6	NA	ASSQPAAGLAGVHSGANVLT
13	TRBV5-5	TRBJ1-3	NA	ASSDSKTSGNTIY
14	TRBV6-5	TRBJ1-4	NA	ASSYSGTGENEKLF
10	TRBV7-9	TRBJ2-5	NA	ASSLGGTTQY
16	TRBV6-2/TRBV6-3	TRBJ2-5	NA	ASSYELLAGGTQETQY
11	TRBV12-3/TRBV12-4	TRBJ1-1	NA	ASSFMGRGEAF
10	TRBV2	TRBJ1-5	NA	ATRQGAQPQH
11	TRBV4-3	TRBJ1-3	NA	ASSQERANTIY
13	TRBV7-9	TRBJ1-4	few	ASSIGHSTNEKLF
10	TRBV11-3	TRBJ2-1	NA	ASSERDNEQF
15	TRBV21-1	TRBJ2-1	NA	ASSKIPLAGLAIEQF
11	TRBV6-5	TRBJ2-4	NA	ASSYSTSGIQY
14	TRBV7-9	TRBJ1-1	NA	ASRNRDARTNTEAF
11	TRBV9	TRBJ2-3	NA	ASSVDSTDTQY
10	TRBV28	TRBJ1-6	NA	ASSLVNSPLH